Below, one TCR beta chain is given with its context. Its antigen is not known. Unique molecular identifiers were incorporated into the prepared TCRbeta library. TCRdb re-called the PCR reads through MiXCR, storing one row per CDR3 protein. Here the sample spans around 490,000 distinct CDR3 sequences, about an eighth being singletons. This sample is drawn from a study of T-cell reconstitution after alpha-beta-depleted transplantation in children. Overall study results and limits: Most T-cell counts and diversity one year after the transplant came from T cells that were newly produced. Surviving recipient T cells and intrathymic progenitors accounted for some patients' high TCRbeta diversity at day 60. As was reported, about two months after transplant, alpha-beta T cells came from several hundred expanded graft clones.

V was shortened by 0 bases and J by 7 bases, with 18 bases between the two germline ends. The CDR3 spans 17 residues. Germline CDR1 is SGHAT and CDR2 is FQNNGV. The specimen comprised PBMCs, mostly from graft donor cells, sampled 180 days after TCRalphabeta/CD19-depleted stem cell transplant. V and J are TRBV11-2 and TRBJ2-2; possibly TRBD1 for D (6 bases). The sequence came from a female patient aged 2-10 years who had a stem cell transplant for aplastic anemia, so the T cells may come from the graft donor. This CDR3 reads CASSLDVRDRQVGELFF. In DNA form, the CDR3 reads TGTGCCAGCAGCTTAGATGTCCGCGACAGGCAAGTCGGGGAGCTGTTTTTT.